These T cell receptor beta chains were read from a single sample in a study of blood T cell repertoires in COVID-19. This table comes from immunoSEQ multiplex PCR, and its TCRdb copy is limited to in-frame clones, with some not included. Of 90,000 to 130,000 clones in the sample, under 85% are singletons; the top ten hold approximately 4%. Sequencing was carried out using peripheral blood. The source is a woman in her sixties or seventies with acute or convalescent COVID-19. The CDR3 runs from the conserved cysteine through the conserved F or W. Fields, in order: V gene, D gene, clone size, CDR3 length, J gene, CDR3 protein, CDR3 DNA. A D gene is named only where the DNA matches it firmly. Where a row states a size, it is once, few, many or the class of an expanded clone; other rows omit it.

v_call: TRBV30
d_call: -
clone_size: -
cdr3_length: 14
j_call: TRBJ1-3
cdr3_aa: CAWSVGSSGNTIYF
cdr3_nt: TGTGCCTGGAGTGTTGGCAGCTCTGGAAACACCATATATTTT

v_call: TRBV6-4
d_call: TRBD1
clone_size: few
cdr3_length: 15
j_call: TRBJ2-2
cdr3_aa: CASKPDREYTGELFF
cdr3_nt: TGTGCCAGCAAGCCCGACAGGGAATATACCGGGGAGCTGTTTTTT

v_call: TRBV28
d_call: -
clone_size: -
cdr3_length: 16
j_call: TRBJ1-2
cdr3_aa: CASSFSRKPDSYGYTF
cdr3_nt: TGTGCCAGCAGTTTCTCCCGGAAGCCCGACAGCTATGGCTACACCTTC

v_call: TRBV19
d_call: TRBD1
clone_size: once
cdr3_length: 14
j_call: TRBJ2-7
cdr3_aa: CASTPTGGVDEQYF
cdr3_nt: TGTGCCAGTACCCCGACAGGGGGTGTGGACGAGCAGTACTTC

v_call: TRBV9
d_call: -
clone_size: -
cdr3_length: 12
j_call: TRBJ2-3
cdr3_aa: CASSVVTDTQYF
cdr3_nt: TGTGCCAGCAGCGTAGTAACAGATACGCAGTATTTT

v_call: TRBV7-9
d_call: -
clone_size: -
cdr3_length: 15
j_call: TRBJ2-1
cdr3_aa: CASSLEGRGYNEQFF
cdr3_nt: TGTGCCAGCAGCTTAGAGGGCAGGGGTTACAATGAGCAGTTCTTC

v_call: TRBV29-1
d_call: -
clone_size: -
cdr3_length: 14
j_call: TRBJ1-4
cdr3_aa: CSVPGTSKEEKLFF
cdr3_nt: TGCAGCGTCCCCGGGACATCGAAGGAAGAAAAACTGTTTTTT

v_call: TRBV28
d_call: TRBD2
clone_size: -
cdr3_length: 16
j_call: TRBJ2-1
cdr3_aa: CASRPTSASSYNEQFF
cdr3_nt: TGTGCCAGCAGACCAACTAGCGCGAGCTCCTACAATGAGCAGTTCTTC

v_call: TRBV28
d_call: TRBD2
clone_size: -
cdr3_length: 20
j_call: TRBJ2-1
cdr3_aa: CASSFPGTSGSATSYNEQFF
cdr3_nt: TGTGCCAGCAGTTTCCCCGGGACTAGCGGGAGCGCAACCTCCTACAATGAGCAGTTCTTC

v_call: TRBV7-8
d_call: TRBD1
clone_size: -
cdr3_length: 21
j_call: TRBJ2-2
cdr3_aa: CASSLYYLPQSGTEDTGELFF
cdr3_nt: TGTGCCAGCAGCTTATATTATCTACCCCAGTCCGGGACAGAGGACACCGGGGAGCTGTTTTTT

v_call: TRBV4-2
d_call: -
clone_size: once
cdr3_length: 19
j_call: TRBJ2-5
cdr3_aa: CASSQDRTSSVGRVGTQYF
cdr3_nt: TGTGCCAGCAGCCAAGATAGAACTAGTTCAGTCGGGCGGGTTGGGACCCAGTACTTC

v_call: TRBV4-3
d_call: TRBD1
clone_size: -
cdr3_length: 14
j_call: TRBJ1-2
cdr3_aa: CASSHDTGADGYTF
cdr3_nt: TGCGCCAGCAGCCACGACACAGGGGCGGATGGCTACACCTTC

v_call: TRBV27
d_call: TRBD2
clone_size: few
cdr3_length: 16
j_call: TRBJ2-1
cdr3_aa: CASARVSGRRYNEQFF
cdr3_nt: TGTGCCAGCGCCCGGGTTAGCGGGAGAAGATACAATGAGCAGTTCTTC

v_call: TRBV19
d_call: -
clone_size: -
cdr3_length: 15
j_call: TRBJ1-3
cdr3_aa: CASSKDWGSGNTIYF
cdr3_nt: TGTGCCAGTAGTAAGGACTGGGGCTCTGGAAACACCATATATTTT

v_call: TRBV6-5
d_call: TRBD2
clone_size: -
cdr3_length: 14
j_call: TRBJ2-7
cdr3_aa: CASSYSGTSYEQYF
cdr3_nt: TGTGCCAGCAGTTACTCTGGGACTAGCTACGAGCAGTACTTC

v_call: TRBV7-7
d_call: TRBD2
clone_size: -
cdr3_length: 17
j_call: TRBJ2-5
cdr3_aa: CASSPGLAGGRGETQYF
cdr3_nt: TGTGCCAGCAGCCCGGGACTAGCGGGAGGCCGGGGTGAGACCCAGTACTTC

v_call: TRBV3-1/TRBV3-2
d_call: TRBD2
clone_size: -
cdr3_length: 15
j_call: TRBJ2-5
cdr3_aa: CASSLRGGSGQTQYF
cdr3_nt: TGTGCCAGCAGTCTTAGAGGCGGGAGTGGGCAGACCCAGTACTTC

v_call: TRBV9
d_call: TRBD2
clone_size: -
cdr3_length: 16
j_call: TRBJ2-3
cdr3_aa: CASSATTSASTDTQYF
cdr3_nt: TGTGCCAGCAGCGCGACTACTAGCGCTAGCACAGATACGCAGTATTTT

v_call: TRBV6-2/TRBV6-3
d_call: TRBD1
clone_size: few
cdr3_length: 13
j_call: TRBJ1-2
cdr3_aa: CASSSSGGIGYTF
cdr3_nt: TGTGCCAGCAGTTCTTCAGGGGGCATTGGCTACACCTTC

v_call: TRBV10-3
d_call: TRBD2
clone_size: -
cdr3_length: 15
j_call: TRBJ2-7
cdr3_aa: CANHTGTSGKYEQYF
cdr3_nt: TGTGCCAACCACACCGGGACTAGCGGGAAATACGAGCAGTACTTC

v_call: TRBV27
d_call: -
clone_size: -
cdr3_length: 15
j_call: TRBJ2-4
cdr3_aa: CASSIGIQGGNIQYF
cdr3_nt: TGTGCCAGCAGTATCGGAATCCAGGGGGGAAACATTCAGTACTTC

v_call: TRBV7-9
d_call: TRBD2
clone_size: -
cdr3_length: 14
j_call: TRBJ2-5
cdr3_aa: CASSLYGGDETQYF
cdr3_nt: TGTGCCAGCAGCTTATATGGGGGGGACGAGACCCAGTACTTC

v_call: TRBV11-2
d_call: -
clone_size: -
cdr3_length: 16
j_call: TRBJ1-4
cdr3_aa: CASSRNRISTNEKLFF
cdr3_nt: TGTGCCAGCAGCCGAAACAGAATTTCAACTAATGAAAAACTGTTTTTT

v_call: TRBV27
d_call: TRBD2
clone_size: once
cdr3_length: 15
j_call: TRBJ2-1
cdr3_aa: CASSPASGGSDEQFF
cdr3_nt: TGTGCCAGCAGCCCCGCGAGCGGGGGGAGCGATGAGCAGTTCTTC

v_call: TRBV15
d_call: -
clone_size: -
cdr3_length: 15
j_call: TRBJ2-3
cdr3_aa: CATSVYGTSTDTQYF
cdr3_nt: TGTGCCACCAGCGTATACGGGACTAGCACAGATACGCAGTATTTT

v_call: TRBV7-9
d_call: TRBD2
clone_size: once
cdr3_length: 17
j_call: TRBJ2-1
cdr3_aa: CASSLVIGVSGRNEQFF
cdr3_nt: TGTGCCAGCAGCTTAGTAATAGGGGTTAGCGGGAGGAATGAGCAGTTCTTC

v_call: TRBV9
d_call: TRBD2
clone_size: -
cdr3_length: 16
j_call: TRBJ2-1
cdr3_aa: CASSVGLAGKYNEQFF
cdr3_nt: TGTGCCAGCAGCGTAGGTCTAGCGGGGAAGTACAATGAGCAGTTCTTC

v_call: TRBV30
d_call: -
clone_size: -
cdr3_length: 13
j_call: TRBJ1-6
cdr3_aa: CAWQQGYNSPLHF
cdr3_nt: TGTGCCTGGCAACAGGGCTATAATTCACCCCTCCACTTT

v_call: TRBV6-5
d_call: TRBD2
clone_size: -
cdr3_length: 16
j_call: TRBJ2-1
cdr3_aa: CASSYFSGSSYNEQFF
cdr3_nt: TGTGCCAGCAGTTACTTTAGCGGGAGCTCCTACAATGAGCAGTTCTTC

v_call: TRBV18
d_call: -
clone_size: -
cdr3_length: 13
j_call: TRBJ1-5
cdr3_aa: CATSDSANQPQHF
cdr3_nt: TGTGCCACCTCCGACAGCGCAAATCAGCCCCAGCATTTT

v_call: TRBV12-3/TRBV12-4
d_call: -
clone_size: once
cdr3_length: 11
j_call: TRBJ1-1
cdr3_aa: CASAGYTEAFF
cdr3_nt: TGTGCCAGCGCAGGGTACACTGAAGCTTTCTTT

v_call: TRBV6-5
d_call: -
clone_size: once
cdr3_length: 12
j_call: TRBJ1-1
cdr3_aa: CAHYRASTEAFF
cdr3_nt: TGTGCCCACTACAGGGCTAGCACTGAAGCTTTCTTT